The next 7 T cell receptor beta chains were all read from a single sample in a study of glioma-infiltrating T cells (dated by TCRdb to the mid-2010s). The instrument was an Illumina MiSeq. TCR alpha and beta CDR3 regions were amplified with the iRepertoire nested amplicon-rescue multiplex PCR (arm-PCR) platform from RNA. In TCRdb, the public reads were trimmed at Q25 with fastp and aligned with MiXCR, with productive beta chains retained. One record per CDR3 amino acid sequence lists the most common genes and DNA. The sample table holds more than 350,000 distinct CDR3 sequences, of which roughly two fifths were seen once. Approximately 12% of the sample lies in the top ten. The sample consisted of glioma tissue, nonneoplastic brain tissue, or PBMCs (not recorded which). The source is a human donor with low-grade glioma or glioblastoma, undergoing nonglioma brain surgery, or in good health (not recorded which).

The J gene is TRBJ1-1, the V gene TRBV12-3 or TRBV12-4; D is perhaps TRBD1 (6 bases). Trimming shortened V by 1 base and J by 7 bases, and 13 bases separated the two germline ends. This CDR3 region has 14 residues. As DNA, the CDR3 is TGTGCCAGCAGTTTAGTAGGCAGGGGCATTGAAGCTTTCTTT. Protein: CASSLVGRGIEAFF.

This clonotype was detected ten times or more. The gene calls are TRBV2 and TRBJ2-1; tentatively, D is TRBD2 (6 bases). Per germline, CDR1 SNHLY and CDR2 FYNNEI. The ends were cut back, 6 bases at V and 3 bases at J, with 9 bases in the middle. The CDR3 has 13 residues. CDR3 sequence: CASSPTSYNEQFF. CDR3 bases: TGTGCCAGCAGCCCGACTAGCTACAATGAGCAGTTCTTC.

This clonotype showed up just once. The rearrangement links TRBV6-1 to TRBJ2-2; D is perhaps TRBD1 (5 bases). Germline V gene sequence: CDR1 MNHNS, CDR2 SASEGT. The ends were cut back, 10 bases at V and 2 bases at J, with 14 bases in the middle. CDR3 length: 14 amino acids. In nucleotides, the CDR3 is TGTGCCACCGAGGACATGGCAAACACCGGGGAGCTGTTTTTT. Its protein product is CATEDMANTGELFF.

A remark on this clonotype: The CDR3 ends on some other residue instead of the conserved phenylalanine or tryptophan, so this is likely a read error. This CDR3 reads CASSLSLSGIYYEQYL. DNA of the CDR3: TGTGCCAGCAGTTTAAGTCTGAGCGGGATATACTACGAGCAGTACTTA. The V gene is TRBV27, the J gene TRBJ2-7, with 7 bases aligning to TRBD2. CDR1 and CDR2 (germline): MNHEY, SMNVEV (reference sequence). The V and J ends lost 2 bases and 3 bases, in that order; junction bases with no gene match: 10. There are 16 residues in the CDR3.

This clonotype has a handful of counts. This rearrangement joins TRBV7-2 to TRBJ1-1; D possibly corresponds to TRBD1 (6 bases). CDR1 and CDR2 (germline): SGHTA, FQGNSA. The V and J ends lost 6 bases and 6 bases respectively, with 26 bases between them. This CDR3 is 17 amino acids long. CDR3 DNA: TGTGCCAGCAGACCTACTGAGCGTCAGGGGCGGAAAGCTGAAGCTTTCTTT. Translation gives CASRPTERQGRKAEAFF.

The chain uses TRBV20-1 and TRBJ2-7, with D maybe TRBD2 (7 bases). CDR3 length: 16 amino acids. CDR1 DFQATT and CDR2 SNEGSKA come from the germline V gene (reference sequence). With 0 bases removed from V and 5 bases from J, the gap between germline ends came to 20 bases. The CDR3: CSARDLRGAGAHEQYF. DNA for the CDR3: TGCAGTGCTAGAGATTTGAGGGGGGCGGGAGCCCACGAGCAGTACTTC.

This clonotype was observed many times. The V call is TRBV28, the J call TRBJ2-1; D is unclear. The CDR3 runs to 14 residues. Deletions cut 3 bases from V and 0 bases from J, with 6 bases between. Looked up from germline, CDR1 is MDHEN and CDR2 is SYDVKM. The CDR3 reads CASSLDNSYNEQFF. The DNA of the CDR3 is TGTGCCAGCAGTTTGGATAACTCCTACAATGAGCAGTTCTTC.